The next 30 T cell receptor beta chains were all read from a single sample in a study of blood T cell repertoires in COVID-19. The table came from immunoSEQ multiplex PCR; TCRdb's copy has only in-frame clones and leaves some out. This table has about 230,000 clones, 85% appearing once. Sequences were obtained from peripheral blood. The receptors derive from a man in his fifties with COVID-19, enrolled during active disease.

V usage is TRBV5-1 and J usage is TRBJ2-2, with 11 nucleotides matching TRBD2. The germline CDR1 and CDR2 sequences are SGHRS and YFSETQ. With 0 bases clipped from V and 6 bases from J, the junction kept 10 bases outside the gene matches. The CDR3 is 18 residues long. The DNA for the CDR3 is TGCGCCAGCAGCTTGGTATTCTCTAGCGGGGGGACCGCCGGGGAGCTGTTTTTT. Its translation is CASSLVFSSGGTAGELFF.

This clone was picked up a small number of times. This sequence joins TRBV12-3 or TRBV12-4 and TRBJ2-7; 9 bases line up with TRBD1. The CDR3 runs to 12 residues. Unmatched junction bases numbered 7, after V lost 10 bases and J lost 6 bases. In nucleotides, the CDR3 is TGTGCCACAGTCGGACAGGGGTCCGAGCAGTACTTC. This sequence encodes CATVGQGSEQYF.

The CDR3 bases are TGTGCCAGCCGGGACAAGATTAACTATGGCTACACCTTC. This codes for CASRDKINYGYTF. This chain links TRBV5-4 with TRBJ1-2, with a tentative D call TRBD1 (6 bases). The V end lost 7 bases, the J end lost 1 base, and 11 bases lay between the germline ends. There are 13 residues in the CDR3. Germline V gene data show CDR1 as SGHNT and CDR2 as YYREEE (reference sequence). The entire variable domain, with the rest obtained from reference TRBV5-4 and TRBJ1-2, is as follows: ETGVTQSPTHLIKTRGQQVTLRCSSQSGHNTVSWYQQALGQGPQFIFQYYREEENGRGNFPPRFSGLQFPNYSSELNVNALELDDSALYLCASRDKINYGYTFGSGTRLTVV.

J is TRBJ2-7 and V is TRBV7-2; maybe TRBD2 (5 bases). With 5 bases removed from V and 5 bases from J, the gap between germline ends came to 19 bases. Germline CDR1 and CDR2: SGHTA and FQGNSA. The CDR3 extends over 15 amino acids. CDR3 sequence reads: CASSGPRLRGHEQYF. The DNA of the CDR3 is TGTGCCAGCAGCGGCCCTAGGTTGAGAGGGCACGAGCAGTACTTC.

The DNA for the CDR3 is TGTGCCAGCAGCGCCTTCGGGGGGCACTCCTACGAGCAGTACTTC. Translated, it gives CASSAFGGHSYEQYF. This chain uses TRBV7-9 with TRBJ2-7; a possible D gene is TRBD2 (7 bases). V shed 5 bases and J shed 0 bases, with 14 bases lying between them. The CDR3 contains 15 residues. The germline gives CDR1 SEHNR, CDR2 FQNEAQ (reference sequence).

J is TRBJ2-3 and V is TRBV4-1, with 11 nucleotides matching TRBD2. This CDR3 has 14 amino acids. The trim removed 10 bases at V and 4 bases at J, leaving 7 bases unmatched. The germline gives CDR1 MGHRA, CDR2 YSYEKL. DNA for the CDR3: TGCGCCACCTCGACTAGCGGGGCCGCAGATACGCAGTATTTT. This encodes CATSTSGAADTQYF.

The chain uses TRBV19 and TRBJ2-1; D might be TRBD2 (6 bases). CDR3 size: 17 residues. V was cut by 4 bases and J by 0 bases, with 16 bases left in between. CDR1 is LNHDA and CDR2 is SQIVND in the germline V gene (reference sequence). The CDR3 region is CASSSVHRGSSYNEQFF. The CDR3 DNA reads TGTGCCAGTAGTAGCGTACACCGGGGGAGCTCCTACAATGAGCAGTTCTTC.

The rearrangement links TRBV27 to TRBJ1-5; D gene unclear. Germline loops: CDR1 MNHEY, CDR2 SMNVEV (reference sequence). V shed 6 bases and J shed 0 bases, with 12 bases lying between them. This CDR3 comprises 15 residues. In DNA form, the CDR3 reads TGTGCCAGCAGCCTTTCCGGTGTTAGCAATCAGCCCCAGCATTTT. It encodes CASSLSGVSNQPQHF.

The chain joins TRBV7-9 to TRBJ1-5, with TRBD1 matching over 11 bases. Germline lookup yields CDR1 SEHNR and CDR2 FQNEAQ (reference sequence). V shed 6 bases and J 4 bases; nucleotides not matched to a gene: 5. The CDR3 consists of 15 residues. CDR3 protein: CASSRGQGANQPQHF. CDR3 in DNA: TGTGCCAGCAGTAGAGGACAGGGGGCTAATCAGCCCCAGCATTTT.

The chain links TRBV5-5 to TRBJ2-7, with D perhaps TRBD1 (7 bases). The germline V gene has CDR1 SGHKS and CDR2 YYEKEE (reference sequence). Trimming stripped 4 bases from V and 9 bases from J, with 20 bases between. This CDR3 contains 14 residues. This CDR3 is CASSPLVDQGGQYF. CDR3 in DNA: TGTGCCAGCAGCCCCCTCGTGGACCAGGGGGGGCAGTACTTC.

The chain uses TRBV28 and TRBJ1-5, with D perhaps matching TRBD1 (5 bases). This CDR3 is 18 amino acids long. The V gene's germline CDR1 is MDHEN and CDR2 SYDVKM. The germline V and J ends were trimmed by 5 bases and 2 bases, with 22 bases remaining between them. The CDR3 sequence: CASSPSGGVSRGNQPQHF. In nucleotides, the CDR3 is TGTGCCAGCAGTCCCTCTGGAGGGGTGAGCCGTGGCAATCAGCCCCAGCATTTT.

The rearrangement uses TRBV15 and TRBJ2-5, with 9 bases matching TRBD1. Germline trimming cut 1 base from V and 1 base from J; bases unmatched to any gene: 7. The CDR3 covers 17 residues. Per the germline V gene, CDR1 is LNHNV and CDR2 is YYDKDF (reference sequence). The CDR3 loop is CATSRGWGQGLQETQYF. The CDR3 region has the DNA TGTGCCACCAGCAGAGGTTGGGGACAGGGTCTCCAAGAGACCCAGTACTTC.

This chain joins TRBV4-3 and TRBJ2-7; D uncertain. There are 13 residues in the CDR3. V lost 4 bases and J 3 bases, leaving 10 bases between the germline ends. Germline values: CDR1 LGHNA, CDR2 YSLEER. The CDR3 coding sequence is TGCGCCAGCAGCCGAGAGAGGTTCTACGAGCAGTACTTC. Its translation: CASSRERFYEQYF.

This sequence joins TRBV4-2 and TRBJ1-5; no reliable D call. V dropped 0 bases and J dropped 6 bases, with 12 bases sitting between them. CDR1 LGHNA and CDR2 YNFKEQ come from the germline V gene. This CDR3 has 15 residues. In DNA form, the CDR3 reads TGTGCCAGCAGCCAAGATAGGGAACGGGGTCAGCCCCAGCATTTT. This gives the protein CASSQDRERGQPQHF.

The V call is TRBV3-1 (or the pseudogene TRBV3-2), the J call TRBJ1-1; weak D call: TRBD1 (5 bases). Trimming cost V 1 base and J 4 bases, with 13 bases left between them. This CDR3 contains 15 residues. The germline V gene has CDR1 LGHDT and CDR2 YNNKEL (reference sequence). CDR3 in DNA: TGTGCCAGCAGCCAAGCCGGGGGGGAAGGCACTGAAGCTTTCTTT. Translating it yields CASSQAGGEGTEAFF.

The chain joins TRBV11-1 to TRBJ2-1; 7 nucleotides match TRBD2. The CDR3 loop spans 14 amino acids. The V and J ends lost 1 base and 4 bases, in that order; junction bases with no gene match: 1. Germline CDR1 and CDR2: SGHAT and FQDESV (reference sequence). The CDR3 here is CASSLGGGYNEQFF. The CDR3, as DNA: TGTGCCAGCAGCTTAGGGGGAGGGTACAATGAGCAGTTCTTC. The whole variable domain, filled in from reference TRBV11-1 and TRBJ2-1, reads EAEVAQSPRYKITEKSQAVAFWCDPISGHATLYWYRQILGQGPELLVQFQDESVVDDSQLPKDRFSAERLKGVDSTLKIQPAELGDSAMYLCASSLGGGYNEQFFGPGTRLTVL.

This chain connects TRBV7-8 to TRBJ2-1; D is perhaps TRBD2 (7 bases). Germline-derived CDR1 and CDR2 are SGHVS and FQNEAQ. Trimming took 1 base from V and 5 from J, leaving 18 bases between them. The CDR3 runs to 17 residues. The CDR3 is CASSLDRFGGPNNEQFF. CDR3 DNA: TGTGCCAGCAGCTTAGACCGGTTCGGGGGGCCCAACAATGAGCAGTTCTTC.

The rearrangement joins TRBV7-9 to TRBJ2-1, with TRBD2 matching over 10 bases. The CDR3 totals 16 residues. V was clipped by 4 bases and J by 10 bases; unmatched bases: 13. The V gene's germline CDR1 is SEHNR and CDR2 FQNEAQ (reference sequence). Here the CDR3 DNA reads TGTGCCAGCAGCTACACCGGGACTAGCGCAAGTTTCGAGCAGTTCTTC. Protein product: CASSYTGTSASFEQFF.

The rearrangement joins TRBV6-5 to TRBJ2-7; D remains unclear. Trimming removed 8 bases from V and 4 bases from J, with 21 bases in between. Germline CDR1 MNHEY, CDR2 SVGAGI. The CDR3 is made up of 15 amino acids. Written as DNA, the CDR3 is TGTGCCAGCCGCCGCTCTTCCTCTTACTTTTACGAGCAGTACTTC. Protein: CASRRSSSYFYEQYF.

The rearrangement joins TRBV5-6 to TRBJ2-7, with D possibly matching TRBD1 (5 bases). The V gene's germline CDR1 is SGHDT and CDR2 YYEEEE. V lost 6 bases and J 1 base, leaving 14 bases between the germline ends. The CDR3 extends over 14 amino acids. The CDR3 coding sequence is TGTGCCAGCACCACAGGAGCTGGGTCCTACGAGCAGTACTTC. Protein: CASTTGAGSYEQYF.

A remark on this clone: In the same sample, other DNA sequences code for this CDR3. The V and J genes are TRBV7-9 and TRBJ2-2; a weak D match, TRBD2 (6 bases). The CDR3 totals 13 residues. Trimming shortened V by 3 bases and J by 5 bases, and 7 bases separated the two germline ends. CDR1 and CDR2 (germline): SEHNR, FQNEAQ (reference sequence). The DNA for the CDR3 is TGTGCCAGCAGCTTCGGGGGTACCGGGGAGCTGTTTTTT. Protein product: CASSFGGTGELFF. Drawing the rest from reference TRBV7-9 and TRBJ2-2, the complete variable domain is DTGVSQNPRHKITKRGQNVTFRCDPISEHNRLYWYRQTLGQGPEFLTYFQNEAQLEKSRLLSDRFSAERPKGSFSTLEIQRTEQGDSAMYLCASSFGGTGELFFGEGSRLTVL.

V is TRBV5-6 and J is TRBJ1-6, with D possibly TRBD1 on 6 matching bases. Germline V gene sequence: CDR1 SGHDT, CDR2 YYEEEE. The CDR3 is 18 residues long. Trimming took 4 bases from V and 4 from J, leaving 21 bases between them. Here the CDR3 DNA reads TGTGCCAGCAGCCGATTCACCGGGACAAAGGATTATAATTCACCCCTCCACTTT. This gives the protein CASSRFTGTKDYNSPLHF.

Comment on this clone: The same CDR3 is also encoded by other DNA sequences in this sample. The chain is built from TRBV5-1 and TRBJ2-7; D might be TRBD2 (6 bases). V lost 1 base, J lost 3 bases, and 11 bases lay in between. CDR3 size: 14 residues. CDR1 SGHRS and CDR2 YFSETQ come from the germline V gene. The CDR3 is CASSLSTGGYEQYF. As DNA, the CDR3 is TGCGCCAGCAGCTTGTCGACCGGGGGCTACGAGCAGTACTTC.

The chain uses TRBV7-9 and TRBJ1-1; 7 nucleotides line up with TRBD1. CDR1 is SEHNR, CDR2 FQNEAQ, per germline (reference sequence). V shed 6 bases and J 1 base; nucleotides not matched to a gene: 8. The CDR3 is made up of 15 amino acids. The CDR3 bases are TGTGCCAGCAGACTACAGGGGTTCGGGAACACTGAAGCTTTCTTT. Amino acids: CASRLQGFGNTEAFF.

Written as DNA, the CDR3 is TGTGCCAGCAGTGTGCTCCTGGCGGACTATGGCTACACCTTC. Amino acids: CASSVLLADYGYTF. The gene calls are TRBV2 and TRBJ1-2; D gene ambiguous. The germline CDR1 and CDR2 sequences are SNHLY and FYNNEI. V lost 4 bases to trimming and J lost 3 bases, with 12 bases between them. The CDR3 is 14 amino acids.

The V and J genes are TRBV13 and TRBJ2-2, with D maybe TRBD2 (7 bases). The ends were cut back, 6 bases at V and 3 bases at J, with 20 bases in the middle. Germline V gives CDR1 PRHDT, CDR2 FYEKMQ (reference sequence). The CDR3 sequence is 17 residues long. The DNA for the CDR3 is TGTGCCAGCAGACCCTCCGCGGGGGCGGGGGACACCGGGGAGCTGTTTTTT. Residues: CASRPSAGAGDTGELFF.

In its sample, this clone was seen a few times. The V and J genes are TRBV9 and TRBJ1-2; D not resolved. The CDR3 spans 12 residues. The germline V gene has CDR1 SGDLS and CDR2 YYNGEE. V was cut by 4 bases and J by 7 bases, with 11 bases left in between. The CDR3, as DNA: TGTGCCAGCAGCACGGACTGGGGTGGCTACACCTTC. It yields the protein CASSTDWGGYTF.

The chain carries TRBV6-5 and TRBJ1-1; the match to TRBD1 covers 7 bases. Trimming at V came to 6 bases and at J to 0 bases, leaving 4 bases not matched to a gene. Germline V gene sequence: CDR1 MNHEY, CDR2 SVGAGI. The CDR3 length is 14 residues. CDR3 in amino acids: CASSTGTVNTEAFF. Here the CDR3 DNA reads TGTGCCAGCAGCACCGGGACAGTGAACACTGAAGCTTTCTTT.

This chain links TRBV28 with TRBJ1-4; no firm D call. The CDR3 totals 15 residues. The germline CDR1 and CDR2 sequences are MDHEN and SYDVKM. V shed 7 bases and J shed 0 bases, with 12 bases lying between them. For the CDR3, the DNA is TGTGCCAGCACTAGTCCCCCGTCAACTAATGAAAAACTGTTTTTT. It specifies CASTSPPSTNEKLFF.

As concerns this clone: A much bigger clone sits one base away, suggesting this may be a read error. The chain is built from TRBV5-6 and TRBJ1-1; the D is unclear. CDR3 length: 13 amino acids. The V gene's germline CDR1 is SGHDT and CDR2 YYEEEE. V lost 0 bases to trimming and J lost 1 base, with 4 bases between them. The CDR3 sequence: CASSLDRNTEAFF. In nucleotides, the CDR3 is TGTGCCAGCAGCTTGGACAGGAACACTGAAGCTTTCTTT.